These 8 T cell receptor beta chains originate from one sample sequenced in a study of monozygotic twins with inflammatory bowel disease. TCRdb re-called the 5' RACE reads and catalogs CDR3 proteins one per entry, DNA excluded. The sample yields under 350,000 distinct CDR3 sequences, of which the top ten take up 5% to 6%. Sequenced sample: blood. The receptors originated from a human donor with ulcerative colitis or Crohn's disease, or a healthy co-twin of an affected twin (not recorded which).

The chain recombines TRBV19 with TRBJ1-2. From germline, CDR1 is LNHDA and CDR2 SQIVND (reference sequence). The CDR3 extends over 13 amino acids. This CDR3 is CASSVTTNYGYTF.

The V call is TRBV20-1, the J call TRBJ2-1; TCRdb's assignment of TRBD1 cannot be checked, as there is no DNA. The CDR3 sequence is 15 residues long. Germline V CDR1 and CDR2: DFQATT, SNEGSKA (reference sequence). CDR3 region: CSARRFVGRSGEQFF.

The chain links TRBV7-6 to TRBJ2-7. This CDR3 spans 15 amino acids. Germline CDR1 and CDR2: SGHVS and FNYEAQ. This CDR3 is CASSPSPVSSYEQYF.

The CDR3 here is CASSISGDYTDTQYF. This chain uses TRBV12-3 or TRBV12-4 with TRBJ2-3. CDR3 length: 15 amino acids.

The chain carries TRBV5-6 and TRBJ2-2; TCRdb lists TRBD1, though no DNA is available to test this call. The CDR3 is 14 amino acids. The germline gives CDR1 SGHDT, CDR2 YYEEEE. This CDR3 reads CASSSNQGTWELFF.

The chain joins TRBV15 to TRBJ2-3; the D call of TRBD1 rests on TCRdb alone, since no DNA is present to check it. The V gene's germline CDR1 is LNHNV and CDR2 YYDKDF (reference sequence). The CDR3 is 14 amino acids. The CDR3: CATAFGGSTDTQYF.

J is TRBJ2-1 and V is TRBV20-1. CDR3 size: 11 residues. Germline CDR1 and CDR2: DFQATT and SNEGSKA (reference sequence). CDR3 in amino acids: CSAPARHEQFF.

The chain joins TRBV7-2 to TRBJ1-4; checking the TCRdb D call of TRBD1 is not possible without DNA. The germline gives CDR1 SGHTA, CDR2 FQGNSA. The length of the CDR3 is 16 residues. Here the CDR3 reads CASSLNSGRGCEKLFF.